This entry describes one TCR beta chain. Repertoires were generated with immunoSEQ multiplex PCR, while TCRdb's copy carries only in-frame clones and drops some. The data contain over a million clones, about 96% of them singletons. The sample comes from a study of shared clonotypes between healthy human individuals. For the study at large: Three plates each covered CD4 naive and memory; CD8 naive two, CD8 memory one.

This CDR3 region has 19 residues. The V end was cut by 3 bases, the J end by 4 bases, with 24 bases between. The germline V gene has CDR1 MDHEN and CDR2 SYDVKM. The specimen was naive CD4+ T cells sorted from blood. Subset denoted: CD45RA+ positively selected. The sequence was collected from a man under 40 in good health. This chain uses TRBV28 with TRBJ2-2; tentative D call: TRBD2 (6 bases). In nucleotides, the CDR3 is TGTGCCAGCAGTTTCTACGGTCCGGGTGGGCAGGGAGGCACCGGGGAGCTGTTTTTT. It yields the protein CASSFYGPGGQGGTGELFF. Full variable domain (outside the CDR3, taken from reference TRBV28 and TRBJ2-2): DVKVTQSSRYLVKRTGEKVFLECVQDMDHENMFWYRQDPGLGLRLIYFSYDVKMKEKGDIPEGYSVSREKKERFSLILESASTNQTSMYLCASSFYGPGGQGGTGELFFGEGSRLTVL.